This T cell receptor beta chain was documented in a study of graft-versus-host responses after intestinal transplantation. Whole-study context: Recipients were given multivisceral, liver-intestinal, or isolated intestinal transplants. The study gave all recipients anti-thymocyte globulin induction, then tacrolimus and steroids for two to three years.

Comments on this clone: Distinct nucleotide sequences in the sample also encode this CDR3.

Method: immunoSEQ multiplex PCR; TCRdb's copy keeps in-frame clones and lacks some. The sample contains under 20,000 clones, 80% to 95% of which appear only once. This clonotype was obtained from a human patient who received an intestinal transplant, so some T cells may come from the graft donor. Sequenced here: PBMCs, sampled approximately 370 days after transplant.

The CDR3 loop reads CASSQEWSGELFF. CDR3 coding DNA: TGTGCCAGCAGCCAGGAGTGGTCCGGGGAGCTGTTTTTT. The gene calls are TRBV4-2 and TRBJ2-2, with D uncertain. The CDR3 spans 13 residues. V was pared by 3 bases and J by 6 bases, with 8 bases between. Germline CDR1 and CDR2: LGHNA and YNFKEQ.